This T cell receptor beta chain was documented in a study of human CD8 memory T cell subsets. This CDR3 has 17 amino acids. Germline CDR1 and CDR2: SGHVS and FNYEAQ. TCR beta libraries were made by UMI-labeled 5' RACE. TCRdb reanalyzed the 5' RACE reads and collapses them to one entry per CDR3 protein, without DNA. Its clone listing holds 15,000 to 20,000 distinct CDR3 sequences. The source material was CD8+ T cells from PBMCs. The receptor comes from a human donor in good health. This chain links TRBV7-6 with TRBJ2-3; the TCRdb call, TRBD1, lacks DNA for checking. The CDR3: CASSLATGQAGSDTQYF.